Listed here are 23 T cell receptor beta chains from one sample, sequenced in a study of T cells in Graves' hyperthyroidism and ophthalmopathy. Regions amplified from RNA transcripts were the TCR beta CDR3 regions. Initially, a first-round RT-PCR of the TCR CDR3 employed the HTBI primer set. TCRdb passed the multiplex PCR reads through MiXCR, listing each CDR3 protein once. This table holds some 600,000 distinct CDR3 sequences, approximately 15% found once. Sequencing used blood. The receptors were sampled from a woman younger than 45 with Graves' hyperthyroidism that later progressed to Graves' ophthalmopathy.

This clonotype was seen a few times. The chain links TRBV7-9 to TRBJ1-3, with unresolved D. The CDR3 is 17 amino acids. V gave up 0 bases and J gave up 0 bases, with 12 bases separating them. Germline V gene lookup returns CDR1 SEHNR and CDR2 FQNEAQ (reference sequence). As DNA, the CDR3 is TGTGCCAGCAGCTTAGCGCTGGCGGAATTCTCTGGAAACACCATATATTTT. Its translation is CASSLALAEFSGNTIYF.

The chain couples TRBV7-9 to TRBJ2-3, with 12 bases that match TRBD2. The germline gives CDR1 SEHNR, CDR2 FQNEAQ (reference sequence). With 5 bases clipped from V and 5 bases from J, the junction kept 8 bases outside the gene matches. The CDR3 runs 16 residues. DNA for the CDR3: TGTGCCAGCAGCCCTAGCGGGAGGGCCGTGAGAGATACGCAGTATTTT. Amino acids: CASSPSGRAVRDTQYF.

This clonotype was seen repeatedly, ten times or more. The J gene is TRBJ2-1, the V gene TRBV7-9; perhaps TRBD2 as D (6 bases). The V gene lost 8 bases and the J gene lost 0 bases, with 14 bases spanning the gap. The CDR3 length is 15 residues. The germline CDR1 and CDR2 sequences are SEHNR and FQNEAQ (reference sequence). CDR3 protein: CASRPAGGSYNEQFF. The CDR3, as DNA: TGTGCCAGCCGACCAGCGGGTGGCTCCTACAATGAGCAGTTCTTC. Full variable domain (rest looked up from reference TRBV7-9 and TRBJ2-1): DTGVSQNPRHKITKRGQNVTFRCDPISEHNRLYWYRQTLGQGPEFLTYFQNEAQLEKSRLLSDRFSAERPKGSFSTLEIQRTEQGDSAMYLCASRPAGGSYNEQFFGPGTRLTVL.

This clonotype was counted a few times. The V and J genes are TRBV19 and TRBJ2-1; 11 bases match TRBD2. CDR1 is LNHDA and CDR2 is SQIVND in the germline V gene (reference sequence). This CDR3 has 18 amino acids. The V and J ends lost 0 bases and 7 bases, in that order; junction bases with no gene match: 11. The CDR3 coding sequence is TGTGCCAGTAGTATAGACCCCCCGCTAGCGGGAGGAAGAAATGAGCAGTTCTTC. This translates into CASSIDPPLAGGRNEQFF. The full variable domain, with the rest looked up from reference TRBV19 and TRBJ2-1, is DGGITQSPKYLFRKEGQNVTLSCEQNLNHDAMYWYRQDPGQGLRLIYYSQIVNDFQKGDIAEGYSVSREKKESFPLTVTSAQKNPTAFYLCASSIDPPLAGGRNEQFFGPGTRLTVL.

This clonotype showed up many times. The chain recombines TRBV11-2 with TRBJ2-7, with D possibly being TRBD2 (6 bases). Germline V CDR1 and CDR2: SGHAT, FQNNGV. The CDR3 has 16 amino acids. Trimming removed 3 bases at V and 3 bases at J, with 18 bases between. CDR3 region: CASSLESGDTGYEQYF. In DNA form, the CDR3 reads TGTGCCAGCAGCTTGGAGTCGGGAGATACAGGCTACGAGCAGTACTTC.

This clonotype was seen repeatedly, ten times or more. V and J are TRBV6-1 and TRBJ2-3, with 8 bases fitting TRBD2. CDR1 and CDR2 (germline): MNHNS, SASEGT. The CDR3 covers 17 residues. The V segment lost 0 bases and the J segment 1 base; nucleotides outside the gene matches: 6. This chain's CDR3 is CASSEAASGQGTDTQYF. Written as DNA, the CDR3 is TGTGCCAGCAGTGAAGCCGCTAGCGGGCAGGGCACAGATACGCAGTATTTT.

Only a few counts were recorded for this clonotype. The V gene is TRBV6-1, the J gene TRBJ1-4, with D perhaps matching TRBD1 (6 bases). V lost 6 bases to trimming and J lost 4 bases, with 12 bases between them. The CDR3 is 14 amino acids. The germline V gene encodes CDR1 MNHNS and CDR2 SASEGT. The CDR3 loop is CASRDRSFNEKLFF. In DNA form, the CDR3 reads TGTGCCAGCAGAGACAGGAGTTTTAATGAAAAACTGTTTTTT.

The table lists this clonotype with many counts. The rearrangement uses TRBV7-2 and TRBJ2-1, with a tentative D call TRBD2 (5 bases). The CDR3 spans 13 residues. Trimming took 5 bases from V and 6 from J, leaving 11 bases between them. The V gene's germline CDR1 is SGHTA and CDR2 FQGNSA. The CDR3 nucleotides are TGTGCCAGCAGCACGAGGACTGGCAATGAGCAGTTCTTC. It encodes CASSTRTGNEQFF.

This clonotype was found a few times. The chain has TRBV5-1 and TRBJ1-1; D is uncertain. The germline V and J ends were trimmed by 3 bases and 1 base, with 13 bases remaining between them. CDR1 SGHRS and CDR2 YFSETQ come from the germline V gene. This CDR3 has 15 residues. The CDR3 DNA follows: TGCGCCAGCAGCTCACGTCCGGCTCAGAACACTGAAGCTTTCTTT. The encoded protein is CASSSRPAQNTEAFF.

On this clonotype: This may arise from a read error, as a much more abundant clone is one base away. J is TRBJ2-7 and V is TRBV4-1; tentatively, D is TRBD2 (6 bases). Trimming removed 4 bases at V and 3 bases at J, with 16 bases between. CDR1 and CDR2 from the germline V gene are MGHRA and YSYEKL. The CDR3 contains 15 residues. For the CDR3, the DNA is TGCGCCAGCAGCCTCACGTCGGGGGAGAGCTACGAGCAGTACTTC. This encodes CASSLTSGESYEQYF.

The J gene is TRBJ1-2, the V gene TRBV4-1, with D perhaps TRBD1 (5 bases). The CDR3 length is 17 residues. Trimming removed 0 bases at V and 5 bases at J, with 19 bases between. From germline, CDR1 is MGHRA and CDR2 YSYEKL. The CDR3 is CASSQEWDGPQKYGYTF. In nucleotides, the CDR3 is TGCGCCAGCAGCCAAGAATGGGACGGGCCCCAAAAGTATGGCTACACCTTC.

The rearrangement uses TRBV6-1 and TRBJ1-1, with 7 nucleotides matching TRBD1. The germline V gene encodes CDR1 MNHNS and CDR2 SASEGT. CDR3 length: 16 amino acids. With V trimmed by 2 bases and J by 1 base, 7 bases remained unmatched. CDR3 sequence reads: CASSERGQKSNTEAFF. CDR3 DNA: TGTGCCAGCAGTGAACGGGGACAGAAATCGAACACTGAAGCTTTCTTT.

This clonotype was picked up many times. V usage is TRBV30 and J usage is TRBJ1-2; TRBD1 agrees at 7 bases. V was pared by 5 bases and J by 1 base, with 1 base of the junction left unmatched. The germline gives CDR1 GTSNPN, CDR2 SVGIG (reference sequence). This CDR3 contains 12 residues. The CDR3 reads CAWGTVNYGYTF. The CDR3, as DNA: TGTGCCTGGGGGACAGTTAACTATGGCTACACCTTC.

This clonotype was picked up many times. The V and J genes are TRBV20-1 and TRBJ1-1; TRBD1 matches at 7 bases. The CDR3 runs to 14 residues. CDR1 is DFQATT, CDR2 SNEGSKA, per germline (reference sequence). With V trimmed by 6 bases and J by 1 base, 8 bases remained unmatched. The CDR3 is CSAERGRGNTEAFF. DNA of the CDR3: TGCAGTGCCGAGAGGGGGCGTGGGAACACTGAAGCTTTCTTT.

The genes are TRBV5-1 and TRBJ2-1, with 9 nucleotides matching TRBD2. The CDR3 runs to 14 residues. V lost 3 bases, J lost 10 bases, and 8 bases stayed unmatched. CDR1 is SGHRS, CDR2 YFSETQ, per germline. The CDR3 loop is CASSSTSGTGEQFF. In DNA, the CDR3 is TGCGCCAGCAGCTCGACTAGCGGAACGGGGGAGCAGTTCTTC. The entire variable domain, with the rest obtained from reference TRBV5-1 and TRBJ2-1, is as follows: KAGVTQTPRYLIKTRGQQVTLSCSPISGHRSVSWYQQTPGQGLQFLFEYFSETQRNKGNFPGRFSGRQFSNSRSEMNVSTLELGDSALYLCASSSTSGTGEQFFGPGTRLTVL.

This chain joins TRBV10-3 and TRBJ2-3; TRBD1 agrees at 10 bases. The CDR3 runs to 14 residues. The V and J ends lost 10 bases and 4 bases, in that order; junction bases with no gene match: 8. Germline V gives CDR1 ENHRY, CDR2 SYGVKD. CDR3 region: CATHGTGASDTQYF. The CDR3 coding sequence is TGTGCCACCCACGGGACAGGGGCATCAGATACGCAGTATTTT.

In this sample, this clonotype turned up many times. This rearrangement joins TRBV28 to TRBJ2-7, with D unclear. Germline-derived CDR1 and CDR2 are MDHEN and SYDVKM. The V and J ends lost 2 bases and 0 bases respectively, with 8 bases between them. The CDR3 length is 14 residues. In DNA, the CDR3 is TGTGCCAGCAGTTTACGATCTTCCTCCTACGAGCAGTACTTC. Its translation: CASSLRSSSYEQYF.

This clonotype has only a few counts. V and J are TRBV27 and TRBJ2-7; tentatively, D is TRBD1 or TRBD2 (6 bases each). Trimming shortened V by 2 bases and J by 5 bases, and 25 bases separated the two germline ends. The CDR3 has 18 residues. Germline loops: CDR1 MNHEY, CDR2 SMNVEV (reference sequence). The CDR3 region is CASSLGDGGAGVRHEQYF. The DNA of the CDR3 is TGTGCCAGCAGTTTAGGGGACGGGGGCGCTGGCGTCCGACACGAGCAGTACTTC.

The gene calls are TRBV7-9 and TRBJ2-2, with D possibly called TRBD1 or TRBD2 (8 bases each). The CDR3 runs to 16 residues. Germline values: CDR1 SEHNR, CDR2 FQNEAQ (reference sequence). Trimming stripped 5 bases from V and 1 base from J, with 14 bases between. CDR3 sequence: CASSVSGTGNTGELFF. The DNA for the CDR3 is TGTGCCAGCAGCGTTAGCGGGACAGGGAACACCGGGGAGCTGTTTTTT.

This chain connects TRBV29-1 to TRBJ2-5, with D uncertain. Germline CDR1 is SQVTM and CDR2 is ANQGSEA. V was clipped by 3 bases and J by 3 bases, with 17 bases between them. This CDR3 is built from 15 residues. CDR3 bases: TGCAGCGTTGAGTCCCCCCAGCTAGTAGAAGAGACCCAGTACTTC. The encoded protein is CSVESPQLVEETQYF. Full variable domain (remainder filled in from reference TRBV29-1 and TRBJ2-5): SAVISQKPSRDICQRGTSLTIQCQVDSQVTMMFWYRQQPGQSLTLIATANQGSEATYESGFVIDKFPISRPNLTFSTLTVSNMSPEDSSIYLCSVESPQLVEETQYFGPGTRLLVL.

The sample holds many counts of this clonotype. The CDR3 region is CASSGPTTSGTEGAYEQYF. The DNA for the CDR3 is TGTGCCAGCTCCGGGCCCACGACTAGCGGAACAGAGGGGGCTTACGAGCAGTACTTC. The V and J genes are TRBV12-3 or TRBV12-4 and TRBJ2-7, with 9 bases aligning to TRBD2. The CDR3 is 19 residues long. V lost 8 bases to trimming and J lost 4 bases; unmatched junction nucleotides: 24.

The V call is TRBV9, the J call TRBJ2-7; D might be TRBD2 (5 bases). Trimming shortened V by 8 bases and J by 0 bases, and 15 bases separated the two germline ends. In germline, CDR1 is SGDLS, CDR2 YYNGEE. This CDR3 spans 14 amino acids. The CDR3 is CASGLTTLSYEQYF. CDR3 nucleotides: TGTGCCAGTGGGTTGACTACCCTCTCCTACGAGCAGTACTTC.

In this sample, this clonotype turned up a few times. The chain joins TRBV12-3 or TRBV12-4 to TRBJ2-5; D unresolved. CDR3 length: 14 amino acids. The V gene lost 9 bases and the J gene lost 5 bases, with 19 bases spanning the gap. The CDR3 region is CASILGLEGETQYF. In DNA, the CDR3 is TGTGCCAGTATTTTAGGGTTAGAAGGGGAGACCCAGTACTTC.